This TCR beta chain was obtained from a study of T cells in localized non-small cell lung cancer. The study, taken as a whole, reports: Uninvolved neighboring lung showed the greatest T cell clonality, exceeding tumor. There were a median around 53 of the top 100 tumor clones appearing in adjacent lung.

Clones were sequenced by immunoSEQ multiplex PCR, and TCRdb holds only the in-frame ones, with some missing. This sample has roughly 38,000 clones, with 86% found just once. The CDR3 runs 17 residues. Germline loops: CDR1 MGHRA, CDR2 YSYEKL. Deletions cut 1 base from V and 6 bases from J, with 19 bases between. About this clone: Its target is unknown.

The chain has TRBV4-1 and TRBJ1-5; no firm D call. The sample was peripheral blood mononuclear cells, taken before any cancer treatment. This sequence originates from a male donor older than 55 with stage II lung adenocarcinoma. CDR3 amino acids: CASSQGSAAASSQPQHF. The CDR3 DNA sequence: TGCGCCAGCAGCCAAGGCTCAGCCGCCGCTTCCAGTCAGCCCCAGCATTTT.